These 13 T cell receptor beta chains came from one sample sequenced in a study of CD8+CD57+ T cells in acquired aplastic anemia. The use of genomic DNA as template underpinned the TCR beta VDJ and CDR3 profiling. TCRdb fed the reads into MiXCR, producing one record per CDR3 protein. This sample has 250,000 to 300,000 distinct CDR3 sequences, with about 50% found just once. Patients picked for sequencing had shown CD8+CD57+ cell expansion detected by flow cytometry. Specimen: sorted CD4+, CD8+, or CD8+CD57+ T cells (not recorded which) from PBMCs. These receptors originate from a human donor with aplastic anemia.

The chain joins TRBV14 to TRBJ1-1; no reliable D call. Germline V CDR1 and CDR2: SGHDN, FVKESK. The CDR3 sequence is 14 residues long. Trimming stripped 3 bases from V and 5 bases from J, with 13 bases between. The CDR3, as DNA: TGTGCCAGCAGCCAGGTATTCGGAGGGACTGAAGCTTTCTTT. It specifies CASSQVFGGTEAFF.

This sequence joins TRBV20-1 and TRBJ1-5, with D possibly TRBD1 on 5 matching bases. V was trimmed by 3 bases and J by 4 bases, leaving 13 bases between them. The V gene's germline CDR1 is DFQATT and CDR2 SNEGSKA (reference sequence). The CDR3 runs to 14 residues. The CDR3 is CSASQGTGNQPQHF. The CDR3 DNA follows: TGCAGTGCTAGTCAAGGGACGGGTAATCAGCCCCAGCATTTT.

The chain combines TRBV7-9 with TRBJ2-3; TRBD2 agrees at 8 bases. The CDR3 runs 19 residues. After removal of 2 bases from V and 1 base from J, the junction contained 14 bases not matched to a gene. Germline V gene lookup returns CDR1 SEHNR and CDR2 FQNEAQ (reference sequence). The chain's CDR3 is CASSLRSRLAGGGTDTQYF. The DNA of the CDR3 is TGTGCCAGCAGCTTAAGGTCTCGGCTAGCGGGCGGGGGCACAGATACGCAGTATTTT. Variable domain in full (rest from reference TRBV7-9 and TRBJ2-3): DTGVSQNPRHKITKRGQNVTFRCDPISEHNRLYWYRQTLGQGPEFLTYFQNEAQLEKSRLLSDRFSAERPKGSFSTLEIQRTEQGDSAMYLCASSLRSRLAGGGTDTQYFGPGTRLTVL.

The chain combines TRBV27 with TRBJ1-1, with D uncertain. Deletions cut 0 bases from V and 5 bases from J, with 7 bases between. The CDR3 runs 13 residues. From germline, CDR1 is MNHEY and CDR2 SMNVEV (reference sequence). Here the CDR3 DNA reads TGTGCCAGCAGTTTATCCGCGGGGACTGAAGCTTTCTTT. It codes for CASSLSAGTEAFF.

The chain couples TRBV7-9 to TRBJ1-2, with no clear D. Germline lookup yields CDR1 SEHNR and CDR2 FQNEAQ (reference sequence). V was shortened by 1 base and J by 9 bases, with 12 bases between the two germline ends. The CDR3 runs 13 residues. The CDR3 sequence is CASSLEVQDRYTF. The CDR3 region has the DNA TGTGCCAGCAGCTTAGAGGTTCAGGATCGCTACACCTTC.

This clonotype has more than one count but fewer than ten. The V and J genes are TRBV20-1 and TRBJ2-5; 7 bases align to TRBD1. This CDR3 spans 13 amino acids. The junction had 5 bases not matched to a gene; V was cut back by 6 bases and J by 1 base. Germline lookup yields CDR1 DFQATT and CDR2 SNEGSKA (reference sequence). This CDR3 reads CSAFRDSQETQYF. The CDR3 DNA reads as TGCAGTGCATTCCGGGACAGCCAAGAGACCCAGTACTTC.

The J gene is TRBJ2-7, the V gene TRBV10-3; no clear D gene. The germline V and J ends were trimmed by 0 bases and 2 bases, with 11 bases remaining between them. The CDR3 is 15 residues long. Germline V gene lookup returns CDR1 ENHRY and CDR2 SYGVKD. The CDR3 protein is CAISESIRTAYEQYF. CDR3 DNA sequence: TGTGCCATCAGTGAGTCAATTCGGACCGCCTACGAGCAGTACTTC.

The chain is built from TRBV20-1 and TRBJ2-1, with 10 bases lining up with TRBD2. The CDR3 totals 16 residues. The J segment lost 0 bases and the V segment lost 1 base, leaving 3 bases of the junction unmatched. CDR1 DFQATT and CDR2 SNEGSKA come from the germline V gene (reference sequence). The CDR3 here is CSARGLAGNSYNEQFF. CDR3 nucleotide sequence: TGCAGTGCTAGAGGACTAGCGGGCAACTCCTACAATGAGCAGTTCTTC.

J is TRBJ2-2 and V is TRBV20-1; possibly TRBD1 for D (6 bases). CDR1 DFQATT and CDR2 SNEGSKA come from the germline V gene (reference sequence). V gave up 6 bases and J gave up 4 bases, with 18 bases separating them. The CDR3 extends over 15 amino acids. CDR3 sequence reads: CSARRTGDITGELFF. CDR3 coding DNA: TGCAGTGCCAGACGTACCGGGGACATCACCGGGGAGCTGTTTTTT.

Ten or more counts support this clonotype. This chain uses TRBV7-9 with TRBJ2-5; 7 positions match TRBD1. V trimming: 5 bases; J trimming: 4 bases; junction bases outside the gene matches: 7. This CDR3 is 14 amino acids long. Germline CDR1 is SEHNR and CDR2 is FQNEAQ (reference sequence). This chain's CDR3 is CASSIGGRGETQYF. CDR3 nucleotide sequence: TGTGCCAGCAGCATAGGGGGCAGGGGAGAGACCCAGTACTTC.

The rearrangement joins TRBV5-1 to TRBJ1-4, with 8 bases aligning to TRBD1. The germline CDR1 and CDR2 sequences are SGHRS and YFSETQ. V trimming: 4 bases; J trimming: 6 bases; junction bases outside the gene matches: 5. The CDR3 spans 14 residues. The CDR3 DNA reads TGCGCCAGCAGCCTTACAGGGGGAGATGAAAAACTGTTTTTT. It translates to CASSLTGGDEKLFF.

J is TRBJ1-6 and V is TRBV9; D gene unclear. V gave up 0 bases and J gave up 6 bases, with 13 bases separating them. Germline CDR1 reads SGDLS; CDR2 reads YYNGEE. The CDR3 is made up of 16 amino acids. CDR3 in amino acids: CASSVAKDFLNSPLHF. The CDR3 DNA is TGTGCCAGCAGCGTAGCTAAGGATTTTCTTAATTCACCCCTCCACTTT.

This clonotype was detected many times. The CDR3 spells CSASLQAGGGTDTQYF. The CDR3 nucleotides are TGCAGTGCTAGCCTCCAGGCGGGGGGTGGCACAGATACGCAGTATTTT. V is TRBV20-1 and J is TRBJ2-3; the match to TRBD2 covers 8 bases. This CDR3 is built from 16 residues. Germline V lookup: CDR1 DFQATT, CDR2 SNEGSKA (reference sequence). V was pared by 3 bases and J by 1 base, with 9 bases of the junction left unmatched.